These 29 T cell receptor beta chains were sequenced from one sample in a study of liver allograft versus peripheral blood T cells. Background on the study: Hepatic allograft T cell receptor repertoires were evaluated relative to those present in recipients' peripheral blood.

MiXCR was run by TCRdb on the reads, yielding one entry per CDR3 protein. This table has about 2,100 distinct CDR3 sequences, around 15% appearing once. These receptor sequences come from a human patient who had a liver transplant. T cells may partly derive from the graft donor.

This clonotype was seen only a few times. The chain is built from TRBV11-2 and TRBJ1-1; D perhaps matches TRBD1 (5 bases). Germline CDR1 SGHAT, CDR2 FQNNGV. The V and J ends lost 5 bases and 1 base respectively, with 11 bases between them. The CDR3 has 14 amino acids. The CDR3 DNA reads as TGTGCCAGCAGCCGTACCACAGGGAACACTGAAGCTTTCTTT. Protein sequence: CASSRTTGNTEAFF. Filled out from reference TRBV11-2 and TRBJ1-1, the complete variable domain reads EAGVAQSPRYKIIEKRQSVAFWCNPISGHATLYWYQQILGQGPKLLIQFQNNGVVDDSQLPKDRFSAERLKGVDSTLKIQPAKLEDSAVYLCASSRTTGNTEAFFGQGTRLTVV.

This clonotype was seen a handful of times. The V call is TRBV7-9, the J call TRBJ2-5; 8 bases agree with TRBD2. CDR3 length equals 16 residues. V dropped 4 bases and J dropped 1; count of bases not matched to a gene: 8. Germline V gives CDR1 SEHNR, CDR2 FQNEAQ (reference sequence). The CDR3 here is CASSSWTTSGQETQYF. CDR3 bases: TGTGCCAGCAGCTCTTGGACTACTAGCGGCCAAGAGACCCAGTACTTC.

This clonotype is medium-sized. This chain links TRBV5-6 with TRBJ1-6; TRBD1 is a possible D gene (5 bases). Germline V gene sequence: CDR1 SGHDT, CDR2 YYEEEE. This CDR3 has 17 amino acids. The V end was cut by 1 base, the J end by 0 bases, with 11 bases between. The CDR3 protein is CASSLWGGSSYNSPLHF. CDR3 DNA: TGTGCCAGCAGCTTGTGGGGGGGGAGCTCCTATAATTCACCCCTCCACTTT. Full variable domain (missing parts from reference TRBV5-6 and TRBJ1-6): DAGVTQSPTHLIKTRGQQVTLRCSPKSGHDTVSWYQQALGQGPQFIFQYYEEEERQRGNFPDRFSGHQFPNYSSELNVNALLLGDSALYLCASSLWGGSSYNSPLHFGNGTRLTVT.

This clonotype is large. CDR3 in DNA: TGTGCCAGCTCACCACGGATGGGGCAGCCCCAGCATTTT. Translation gives CASSPRMGQPQHF. The V and J genes are TRBV18 and TRBJ1-5; no firm D call. This CDR3 is 13 amino acids long. Trimming took 1 base from V and 7 from J, leaving 8 bases between them. Looked up from germline, CDR1 is KGHSH and CDR2 is LQKENI.

This clonotype is deemed medium-sized. This chain links TRBV11-2 with TRBJ2-7; 11 positions agree with TRBD2. Trimming cost V 2 bases and J 4 bases; bases outside gene matches: 7. The germline V gene encodes CDR1 SGHAT and CDR2 FQNNGV. This CDR3 contains 16 residues. The CDR3 protein is CASSLFFLAGGYEQYF. The CDR3 bases are TGTGCCAGCAGCTTATTTTTTTTAGCGGGGGGGTACGAGCAGTACTTC.

This clonotype is categorized as medium-sized (0.01 to 0.1%). This sequence joins TRBV27 and TRBJ1-2, with 10 bases that match TRBD1. With 5 bases clipped from V and 7 bases from J, the junction kept 4 bases outside the gene matches. The CDR3 is 13 residues long. Germline CDR1 reads MNHEY; CDR2 reads SMNVEV (reference sequence). CDR3 sequence: CASSMRQGAGYTF. The CDR3, as DNA: TGTGCCAGCAGTATGAGACAGGGGGCTGGCTACACCTTC.

This clonotype was recorded many times. The chain combines TRBV7-3 with TRBJ2-3, with a weak D call TRBD2 (5 bases). The CDR3 runs to 17 residues. Germline CDR1 SGHTA, CDR2 FQGTGA. V dropped 1 base and J dropped 6 bases, with 20 bases sitting between them. This CDR3 is CASSLKRSGGQEDTQYF. CDR3 nucleotides: TGTGCCAGCAGCTTAAAGCGGAGTGGCGGTCAGGAGGATACGCAGTATTTT.

This clonotype is medium-sized (0.01 to 0.1%) by share. The chain has TRBV25-1 and TRBJ1-3; D is perhaps TRBD1 (6 bases). There are 17 residues in the CDR3. Germline CDR1 is MGHDK and CDR2 is SYGVNS. V lost 0 bases and J 0 bases, leaving 12 bases between the germline ends. CDR3 residues: CASSEYPGASSGNTIYF. The CDR3 DNA reads TGTGCCAGCAGTGAATACCCAGGGGCGAGCTCTGGAAACACCATATATTTT.

This clonotype is medium-sized (0.01 to 0.1%) in the sample. This CDR3 is CASSSRRDTQYF. DNA of the CDR3: TGTGCCAGCAGTTCCCGTAGGGATACGCAGTATTTT. The chain links TRBV12-3 or TRBV12-4 to TRBJ2-3; D is unclear. CDR3 size: 12 residues. Deletions cut 4 bases from V and 6 bases from J, with 8 bases between.

A word on this clonotype: With a much larger clone just one base away, this may be a read error. The chain links TRBV20-1 to TRBJ2-1; 9 nucleotides line up with TRBD1. Germline V CDR1 and CDR2: DFQATT, SNEGSKA (reference sequence). This CDR3 region has 14 residues. With 0 bases clipped from V and 7 bases from J, the junction kept 4 bases outside the gene matches. For the CDR3, the DNA is TGCAGTGCTAGAGAGGGGACAGGGTGGAATGAGCAGTTCTTC. Protein: CSAREGTGWNEQFF.

This clonotype is judged large. The chain recombines TRBV14 with TRBJ1-1; TRBD1 matches 10 bases. The CDR3 is 14 amino acids. J was trimmed by 5 bases and V by 4 bases; bases with no gene match: 4. CDR1 and CDR2 (germline): SGHDN, FVKESK. The CDR3: CASSRRTGGTEAFF. The CDR3 region has the DNA TGTGCCAGCAGCCGTCGGACAGGGGGAACTGAAGCTTTCTTT.

This clonotype was seen repeatedly, ten times or more. The V and J genes are TRBV20-1 and TRBJ2-1; TRBD2 agrees at 13 bases. The CDR3 spans 15 residues. In germline, CDR1 is DFQATT, CDR2 SNEGSKA (reference sequence). V lost 2 bases to trimming and J lost 8 bases; unmatched junction nucleotides: 6. Written as DNA, the CDR3 is TGCAGTGCTAGACCAACTAGCGGGGGGGCTGATGAGCAGTTCTTC. Residues: CSARPTSGGADEQFF.

Sample share makes this clonotype medium-sized. This sequence joins TRBV14 and TRBJ2-7; D ambiguous. The V gene lost 3 bases and the J gene lost 5 bases, with 11 bases spanning the gap. The V gene's germline CDR1 is SGHDN and CDR2 FVKESK. The CDR3 has 13 residues. The CDR3, as DNA: TGTGCCAGCAGCCACGGACCGCTTAACGAGCAGTACTTC. This encodes CASSHGPLNEQYF.

By sample fraction, this clonotype is medium-sized. V usage is TRBV11-2 and J usage is TRBJ1-2, with TRBD1 identical over 8 bases. Per germline, CDR1 SGHAT and CDR2 FQNNGV. V trimming: 4 bases; J trimming: 8 bases; junction bases outside the gene matches: 6. The CDR3 sequence is 13 residues long. The CDR3 bases are TGTGCCAGCAGCTCAGGGACAGGATCCGGCTACACCTTC. The encoded protein is CASSSGTGSGYTF.

This clonotype is large within its sample. The rearrangement links TRBV6-1 to TRBJ1-2, with D possibly matching TRBD1 (5 bases). This CDR3 is built from 13 residues. Trimming cost V 5 bases and J 4 bases, with 11 bases left between them. From germline, CDR1 is MNHNS and CDR2 SASEGT. In nucleotides, the CDR3 is TGTGCCAGCAGTTTGCGGGGGACCTATGGCTACACCTTC. This translates into CASSLRGTYGYTF.

As to this clonotype: The junction departs from the called germline gene at one end, perhaps through a read error. The rearrangement links TRBV7-6 to TRBJ1-1; tentative D call: TRBD1 (5 bases). CDR3 size: 13 residues. CDR1 is SGHVS and CDR2 is FNYEAQ in the germline V gene. CDR3 DNA sequence: TGTGCCAGCAACTTAGGGGTTTACACTGAAGCTTTCTTT. Translating gives CASNLGVYTEAFF.

This clonotype rates as medium-sized (0.01 to 0.1%). The chain employs TRBV20-1 and TRBJ1-2; TRBD1 matches 8 bases. Per germline, CDR1 DFQATT and CDR2 SNEGSKA (reference sequence). The ends lost 7 bases at V and 8 bases at J; junction bases unmatched: 15. CDR3 length: 14 residues. The CDR3 here is CSGPPDRAGEGYTF. The CDR3 coding sequence is TGCAGTGGCCCACCGGACAGGGCAGGAGAGGGCTACACCTTC.

V usage is TRBV4-2 and J usage is TRBJ1-2, with D perhaps matching TRBD1 (6 bases). The CDR3 runs to 15 residues. V was cut by 0 bases and J by 4 bases, with 12 bases left in between. Looked up from germline, CDR1 is LGHNA and CDR2 is YNFKEQ. DNA for the CDR3: TGTGCCAGCAGCCAAGATCTAACGACAGGCTATGGCTACACCTTC. Translated, it gives CASSQDLTTGYGYTF.

V gene TRBV4-1 combines with J gene TRBJ1-2; the D is unclear. Trimming left V 0 bases short and J 2 bases short, with 16 bases between. Germline V CDR1 and CDR2: MGHRA, YSYEKL. The CDR3 is 17 amino acids. CDR3 sequence: CASSQDRSQPRNYGYTF. The DNA of the CDR3 is TGCGCCAGCAGCCAAGATCGGTCACAGCCAAGGAACTATGGCTACACCTTC.

There are many counts of this clonotype. The V call is TRBV12-3 or TRBV12-4, the J call TRBJ2-1; perhaps TRBD2 as D (7 bases). The CDR3 runs 13 residues. V was pared by 6 bases and J by 8 bases, with 14 bases between. The CDR3 protein is CASRFGGRDEQFF. The CDR3 nucleotides are TGTGCCAGCAGGTTCGGGGGGCGGGATGAGCAGTTCTTC.

This clonotype was observed a handful of times. V and J are TRBV2 and TRBJ2-5; possible D gene TRBD1, 5 bases. The germline CDR1 and CDR2 sequences are SNHLY and FYNNEI. The CDR3 runs to 14 residues. Trimming shortened V by 4 bases and J by 3 bases, and 12 bases separated the two germline ends. CDR3 sequence (DNA): TGTGCCAGCAGTGGACAGACACAGAAAGAGACCCAGTACTTC. This translates into CASSGQTQKETQYF.

As to this clonotype: It is likely a read error: a sequence one base away is far more abundant. The rearrangement uses TRBV6-6 and TRBJ1-4; D unclear. CDR1 and CDR2 from the germline V gene are MNHNY and SVGAGI (reference sequence). Trimming removed 8 bases from V and 8 bases from J, with 21 bases in between. The CDR3 length is 15 residues. This chain's CDR3 is CASSYPTGGPEKLFF. CDR3 bases: TGTGCCAGCTCCTACCCCACCGGAGGGCCAGAAAAACTGTTTTTT.

This clonotype is judged medium-sized. The chain joins TRBV30 to TRBJ1-5, with D perhaps matching TRBD1 (5 bases). Trimming pared 2 bases from V and 6 bases from J, leaving 14 bases between. CDR3 length equals 14 residues. Per the germline V gene, CDR1 is GTSNPN and CDR2 is SVGIG (reference sequence). CDR3: CAWSLDRGSQPQHF. Here the CDR3 DNA reads TGTGCCTGGAGTCTCGACCGGGGGAGTCAGCCCCAGCATTTT.

By sample fraction, this clonotype is medium-sized. The chain uses TRBV27 and TRBJ2-7; 9 nucleotides agree with TRBD1. This CDR3 comprises 16 residues. J gave up 5 bases and V 3 bases, and 11 bases lay outside the gene matches. Per germline, CDR1 MNHEY and CDR2 SMNVEV (reference sequence). The CDR3 DNA sequence: TGTGCCAGCAGTTTTTCCCCGGGGACAGGGACCCACGAGCAGTACTTC. Translating gives CASSFSPGTGTHEQYF.

Within the sample, this clonotype is medium-sized. The gene calls are TRBV11-2 and TRBJ1-3, with a tentative D call TRBD1 (6 bases). Germline loops: CDR1 SGHAT, CDR2 FQNNGV. The CDR3 totals 15 residues. Deletions cut 1 base from V and 2 bases from J, with 9 bases between. The CDR3 here is CASSLVAGAGNTIYF. The CDR3, as DNA: TGTGCCAGCAGCTTAGTGGCAGGGGCTGGAAACACCATATATTTT.

By share, this clonotype ranks as medium-sized (0.01 to 0.1%). The rearrangement uses TRBV20-1 and TRBJ2-3, with unresolved D. This CDR3 is 14 amino acids long. V dropped 1 base and J dropped 6 bases, with 14 bases sitting between them. Germline-derived CDR1 and CDR2 are DFQATT and SNEGSKA (reference sequence). CDR3 in amino acids: CSARGLVSSDTQYF. In DNA, the CDR3 is TGCAGTGCTAGAGGACTGGTTAGTTCCGATACGCAGTATTTT.

This clonotype is large within its sample. The V and J genes are TRBV29-1 and TRBJ1-2, with 9 bases fitting TRBD1. CDR3 size: 12 residues. Germline CDR1 and CDR2: SQVTM and ANQGSEA. Trimming took 7 bases from V and 0 from J; bases not matched to a gene: 0. The CDR3 loop is CSGQGANYGYTF. The CDR3 coding sequence is TGCAGCGGACAGGGGGCTAACTATGGCTACACCTTC.

By its share, this clonotype is medium-sized (0.01 to 0.1%). This rearrangement joins TRBV6-6 to TRBJ1-3, with TRBD1 identical over 8 bases. V shed 6 bases and J 7 bases; nucleotides not matched to a gene: 8. This CDR3 region has 14 residues. Per the germline V gene, CDR1 is MNHNY and CDR2 is SVGAGI (reference sequence). The CDR3 here is CASRRQGTGNTIYF. DNA for the CDR3: TGTGCCAGCAGAAGACAGGGGACCGGGAACACCATATATTTT.

The sample holds a few counts of this clonotype. This rearrangement joins TRBV3-1 to TRBJ1-1; 7 bases match TRBD1. Germline CDR1 is LGHDT and CDR2 is YNNKEL (reference sequence). Trimming took 7 bases from V and 4 from J; bases not matched to a gene: 12. CDR3 length: 15 amino acids. The CDR3 reads CASTYGTGVVTEAFF. CDR3 DNA: TGTGCCAGCACGTATGGAACAGGGGTCGTCACTGAAGCTTTCTTT.